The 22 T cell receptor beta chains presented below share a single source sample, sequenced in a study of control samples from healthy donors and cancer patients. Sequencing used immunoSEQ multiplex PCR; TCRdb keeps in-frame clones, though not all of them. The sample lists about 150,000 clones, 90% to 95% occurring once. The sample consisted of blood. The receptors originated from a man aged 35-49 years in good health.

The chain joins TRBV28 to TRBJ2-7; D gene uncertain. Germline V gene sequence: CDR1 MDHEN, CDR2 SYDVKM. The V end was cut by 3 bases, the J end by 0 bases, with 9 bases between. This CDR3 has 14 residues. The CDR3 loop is CASSLLRSSYEQYF. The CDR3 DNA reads TGTGCCAGCAGTTTGCTGCGTAGCTCCTACGAGCAGTACTTC.

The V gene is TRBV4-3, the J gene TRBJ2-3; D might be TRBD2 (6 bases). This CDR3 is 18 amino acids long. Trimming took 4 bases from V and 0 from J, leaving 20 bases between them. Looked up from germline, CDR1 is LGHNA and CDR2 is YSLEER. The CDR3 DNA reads TGCGCCAGCAGCCCCAGCCCAGGAGGGCGCGAGAGCACAGATACGCAGTATTTT. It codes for CASSPSPGGRESTDTQYF.

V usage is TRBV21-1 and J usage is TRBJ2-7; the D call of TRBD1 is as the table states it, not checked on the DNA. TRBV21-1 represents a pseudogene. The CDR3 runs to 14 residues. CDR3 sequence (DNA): TGTGCCAGCAGCTCCTCCGGGACAGGGTACGAGCAGTACTTC. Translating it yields CASSSSGTGYEQYF.

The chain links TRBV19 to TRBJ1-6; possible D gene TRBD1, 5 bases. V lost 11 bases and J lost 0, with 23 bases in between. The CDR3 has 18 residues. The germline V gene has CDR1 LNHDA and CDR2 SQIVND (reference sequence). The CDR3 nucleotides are TGTGCCTCTAGACCCCAGCAGGGCAGGAGCTCCTATAATTCACCCCTCCACTTT. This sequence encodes CASRPQQGRSSYNSPLHF. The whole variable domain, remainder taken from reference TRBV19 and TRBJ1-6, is DGGITQSPKYLFRKEGQNVTLSCEQNLNHDAMYWYRQDPGQGLRLIYYSQIVNDFQKGDIAEGYSVSREKKESFPLTVTSAQKNPTAFYLCASRPQQGRSSYNSPLHFGNGTRLTVT.

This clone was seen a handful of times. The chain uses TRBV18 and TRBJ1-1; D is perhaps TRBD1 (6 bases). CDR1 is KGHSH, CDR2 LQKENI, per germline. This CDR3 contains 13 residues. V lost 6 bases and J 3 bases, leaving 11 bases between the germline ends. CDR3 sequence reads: CASSSNRDTEAFF. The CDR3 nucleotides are TGTGCCAGCTCGTCCAACAGGGACACTGAAGCTTTCTTT.

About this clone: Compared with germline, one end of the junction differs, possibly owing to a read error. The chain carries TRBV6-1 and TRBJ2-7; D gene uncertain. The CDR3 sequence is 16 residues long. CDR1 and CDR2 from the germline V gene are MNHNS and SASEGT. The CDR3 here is CASSEIWSDRTYGQYF. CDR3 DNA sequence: TGTGCCAGCAGTGAAATCTGGTCGGACCGAACCTACGGGCAGTACTTC.

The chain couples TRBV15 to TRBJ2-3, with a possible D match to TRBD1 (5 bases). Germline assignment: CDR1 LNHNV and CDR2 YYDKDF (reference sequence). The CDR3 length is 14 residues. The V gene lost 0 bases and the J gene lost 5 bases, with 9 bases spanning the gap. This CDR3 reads CATSRDRGLDTQYF. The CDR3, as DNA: TGTGCCACCAGCAGAGATAGGGGCTTAGATACGCAGTATTTT.

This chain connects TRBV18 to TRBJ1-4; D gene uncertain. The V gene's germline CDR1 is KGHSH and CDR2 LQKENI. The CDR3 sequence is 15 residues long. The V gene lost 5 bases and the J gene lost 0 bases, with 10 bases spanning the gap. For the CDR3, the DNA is TGTGCCAGCTCATTTCAACGCCCAACTAATGAAAAACTGTTTTTT. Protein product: CASSFQRPTNEKLFF.

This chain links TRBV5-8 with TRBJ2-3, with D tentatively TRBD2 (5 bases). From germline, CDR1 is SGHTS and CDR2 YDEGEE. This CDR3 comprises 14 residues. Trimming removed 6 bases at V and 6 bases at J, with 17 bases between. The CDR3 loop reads CASIFSATRDTQYF. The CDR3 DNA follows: TGTGCCAGCATCTTTAGCGCCACGAGGGATACGCAGTATTTT.

The DNA of the CDR3 is TGTGCCAGCAGTGATCGCAGGGCTAGCACAGATACGCAGTATTTT. Its protein is CASSDRRASTDTQYF. The chain uses TRBV2 and TRBJ2-3, with a tentative D call TRBD1 (5 bases). There are 15 residues in the CDR3. Deletions cut 3 bases from V and 0 bases from J, with 10 bases between. Germline values: CDR1 SNHLY, CDR2 FYNNEI.

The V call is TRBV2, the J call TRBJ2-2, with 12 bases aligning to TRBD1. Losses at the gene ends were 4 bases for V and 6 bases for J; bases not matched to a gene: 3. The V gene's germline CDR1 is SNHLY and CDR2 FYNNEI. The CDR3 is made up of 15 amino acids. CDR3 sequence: CASSGGQGASGELFF. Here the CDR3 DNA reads TGTGCCAGCAGTGGGGGACAGGGGGCTTCCGGGGAGCTGTTTTTT.

CDR3 loop: CASSYPGTGKETQYF. CDR3 coding DNA: TGTGCCAGCAGTTATCCTGGGACAGGGAAGGAGACCCAGTACTTC. The chain links TRBV6-6 to TRBJ2-5; 9 nucleotides align to TRBD1. CDR1 is MNHNY and CDR2 is SVGAGI in the germline V gene (reference sequence). The CDR3 contains 15 residues. J gave up 5 bases and V 3 bases, and 7 bases lay outside the gene matches.

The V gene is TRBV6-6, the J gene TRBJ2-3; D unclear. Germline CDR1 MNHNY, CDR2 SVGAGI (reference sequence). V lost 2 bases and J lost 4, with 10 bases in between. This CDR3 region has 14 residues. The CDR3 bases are TGTGCCAGCAGTTACGGGCAGGTCGCAGATACGCAGTATTTT. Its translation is CASSYGQVADTQYF.

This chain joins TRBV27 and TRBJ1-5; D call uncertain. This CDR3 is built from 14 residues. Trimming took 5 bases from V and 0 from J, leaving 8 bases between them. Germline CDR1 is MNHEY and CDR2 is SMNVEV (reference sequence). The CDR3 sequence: CASSPGYSNQPQHF. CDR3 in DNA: TGTGCCAGCAGTCCGGGTTATAGCAATCAGCCCCAGCATTTT.

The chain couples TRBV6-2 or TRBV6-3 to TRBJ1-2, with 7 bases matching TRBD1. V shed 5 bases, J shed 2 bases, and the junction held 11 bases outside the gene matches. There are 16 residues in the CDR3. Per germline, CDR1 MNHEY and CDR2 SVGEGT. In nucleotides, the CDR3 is TGTGCCAGCAGTATTCCCTCGGGACAGTGGAACTATGGCTACACCTTC. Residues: CASSIPSGQWNYGYTF.

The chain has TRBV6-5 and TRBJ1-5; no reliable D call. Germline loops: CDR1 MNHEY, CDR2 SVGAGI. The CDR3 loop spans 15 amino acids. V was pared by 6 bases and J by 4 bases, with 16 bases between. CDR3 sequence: CASSPLGGGNQPQHF. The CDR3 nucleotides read TGTGCCAGCAGCCCCCTCGGTGGCGGTAATCAGCCCCAGCATTTT.

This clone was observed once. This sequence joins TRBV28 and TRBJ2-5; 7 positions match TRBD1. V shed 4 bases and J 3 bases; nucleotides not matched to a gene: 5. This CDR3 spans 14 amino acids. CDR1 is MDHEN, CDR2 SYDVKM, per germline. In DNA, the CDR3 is TGTGCCAGCAGTTGGGGACAGAGAAAAGAGACCCAGTACTTC. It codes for CASSWGQRKETQYF.

The CDR3 spells CASSPTLGQPQHF. CDR3 sequence (DNA): TGTGCCAGCAGTCCGACATTAGGTCAGCCCCAGCATTTT. V usage is TRBV6-5 and J usage is TRBJ1-5; D uncertain. Trimming stripped 5 bases from V and 6 bases from J, with 11 bases between. This CDR3 has 13 residues. Germline V gene lookup returns CDR1 MNHEY and CDR2 SVGAGI.

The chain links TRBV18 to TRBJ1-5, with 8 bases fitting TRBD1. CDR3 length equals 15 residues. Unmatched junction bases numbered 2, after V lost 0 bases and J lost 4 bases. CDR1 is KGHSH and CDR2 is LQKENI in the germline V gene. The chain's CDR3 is CASSPPGTGNQPQHF. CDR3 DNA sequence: TGTGCCAGCTCACCACCTGGGACAGGAAATCAGCCCCAGCATTTT. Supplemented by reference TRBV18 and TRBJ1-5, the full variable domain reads NAGVMQNPRHLVRRRGQEARLRCSPMKGHSHVYWYRQLPEEGLKFMVYLQKENIIDESGMPKERFSAEFPKEGPSILRIQQVVRGDSAAYFCASSPPGTGNQPQHFGDGTRLSIL.

CDR3 coding DNA: TGTGCCAGCAGCGTTGGTGGGCTGGGCGCTGAAGCTTTCTTT. Residues: CASSVGGLGAEAFF. V gene TRBV9 combines with J gene TRBJ1-1; the D is unclear. Trimming left V 2 bases short and J 6 bases short, with 14 bases between. Germline V gene lookup returns CDR1 SGDLS and CDR2 YYNGEE. This CDR3 contains 14 residues.

CDR3 in DNA: TGCGCCAGCAGCTTGGCCACAGGGGACAATTCACCCCTCCACTTT. Amino acid sequence: CASSLATGDNSPLHF. This rearrangement joins TRBV5-1 to TRBJ1-6; 7 bases match TRBD1. The V gene's germline CDR1 is SGHRS and CDR2 YFSETQ. This CDR3 is built from 15 residues. Germline trimming cut 0 bases from V and 7 bases from J; bases unmatched to any gene: 4.

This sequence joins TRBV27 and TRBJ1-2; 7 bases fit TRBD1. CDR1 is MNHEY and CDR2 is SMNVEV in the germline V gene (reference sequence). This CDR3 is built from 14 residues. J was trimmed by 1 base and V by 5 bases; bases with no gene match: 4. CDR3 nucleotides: TGTGCCAGCAGTCCCTGGGACAGTAACTATGGCTACACCTTC. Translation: CASSPWDSNYGYTF.